A single sample is the source of the 4 T cell receptor beta chains below, sequenced in a study of T cell changes during pregnancy in multiple sclerosis. TCRdb's copy holds only in-frame clones and misses some; the assay was immunoSEQ multiplex PCR. The sample includes 15,000 to 20,000 clones, 84% of them seen just once. The sample was CD8+ T cells from peripheral blood mononuclear cells, taken in the second trimester of pregnancy. The receptors shown here come from a female donor in good health, enrolled as a control in a pregnancy study.

With regard to this clone: Other DNA sequences within the sample encode an identical CDR3. The rearrangement uses TRBV9 and TRBJ2-3; 7 bases are a match to TRBD2. The CDR3 runs 15 residues. Germline CDR1 reads SGDLS; CDR2 reads YYNGEE. V lost 0 bases, J lost 1 base, and 2 bases stayed unmatched. The CDR3 loop reads CASSVGLAGTDTQYF. The CDR3 nucleotides are TGTGCCAGCAGCGTAGGGCTAGCGGGCACAGATACGCAGTATTTT.

The chain recombines TRBV5-4 with TRBJ2-7, with 7 bases identical to TRBD1. The V gene's germline CDR1 is SGHNT and CDR2 YYREEE (reference sequence). This CDR3 has 14 residues. The V and J ends lost 4 bases and 5 bases, in that order; junction bases with no gene match: 9. In nucleotides, the CDR3 is TGTGCCAGCAGCAGAACCCAGGGGGTCGACGAGCAGTACTTC. This sequence encodes CASSRTQGVDEQYF.

The J gene is TRBJ2-1, the V gene TRBV4-3, with 8 bases aligning to TRBD1. CDR3 size: 14 residues. The ends lost 2 bases at V and 8 bases at J; junction bases unmatched: 5. Germline CDR1 LGHNA, CDR2 YSLEER. For the CDR3, the DNA is TGCGCCAGCAGCCAACGCCAGGGGGCGTATGAGCAGTTCTTC. This gives the protein CASSQRQGAYEQFF.

In DNA form, the CDR3 reads TGTGCCAGTAGCTACAGGAACACTGAAGCTTTCTTT. Amino acid sequence: CASSYRNTEAFF. The chain uses TRBV19 and TRBJ1-1; D ambiguous. CDR1 and CDR2 from the germline V gene are LNHDA and SQIVND (reference sequence). The CDR3 totals 12 residues. Trimming removed 6 bases at V and 1 base at J, with 6 bases between.